Reported below is one T cell receptor (beta chain). Its cognate antigen is unknown. The sample is drawn from a study of radiation and T cells in renal cell carcinoma. Study-wide results and caveats: Top tumor clonotypes rose in blood 2 weeks post-radiation, then contracted.

The time point denotes: blood 4 weeks post-SBRT, at nephrectomy. Treatment in this sample: 15 Gy SBRT to primary tumor, nephrectomy 4 weeks later. Nephrectomy followed 15 Gy stereotactic body radiation by 4 weeks. Assay: immunoSEQ multiplex PCR; the TCRdb copy retains only in-frame clones and omits some. Counted here are over 85,000 clones, around four fifths occurring once; the ten biggest clones make up around 9.4%. The specimen was blood, collected from a patient whose treatment included radiotherapy and nephrectomy. The sequence derives from a man aged 50-59 years with renal cell carcinoma.

The DNA of the CDR3 is TGTGCCATCAGTGAGTCAGGAGGTAGGTCCTCCTACGAGCAGTACTTC. Protein: CAISESGGRSSYEQYF. This chain uses TRBV10-3 with TRBJ2-7; a weak D match, TRBD2 (5 bases). The CDR3 is 16 amino acids. CDR1 ENHRY and CDR2 SYGVKD come from the germline V gene. The V and J ends lost 0 bases and 0 bases respectively, with 12 bases between them.